The T cell receptor (beta chain) under discussion was sequenced for a study of Graves' ophthalmopathy and Graves' hyperthyroidism. TCR beta CDR3 regions were amplified from RNA transcripts. Amplification began with first-round RT-PCR using HTBI primers, then second-round multiplex PCR was performed. Using its own MiXCR run on the multiplex PCR reads, TCRdb lists one record per CDR3 protein. The data contain about 210,000 distinct CDR3 sequences, under 30% of them seen just once; the ten biggest clones take up approximately 8.6%. This clonotype came up many times. The sequenced sample was peripheral blood. This sequence originates from a man aged 45-60 years with Graves' ophthalmopathy.

The CDR3 bases are TGTGCCAGTAGTATGTGGGGCCTGGGGACTGAAGCTTTCTTT. Translating it yields CASSMWGLGTEAFF. V is TRBV19 and J is TRBJ1-1, with D perhaps matching TRBD1 (5 bases). Germline V gene sequence: CDR1 LNHDA, CDR2 SQIVND (reference sequence). The CDR3 is made up of 14 amino acids. Deletions cut 3 bases from V and 5 bases from J, with 13 bases between.